Shown below are 22 T cell receptor beta chains from a single sample sequenced in a study of T cells in localized non-small cell lung cancer. Measured with immunoSEQ multiplex PCR; TCRdb has only the in-frame clones, and not every one. Of around 100,000 clones listed, 87% are singletons. This sample comprised peripheral blood, obtained before any cancer treatment. Receptor source: a man aged 35 to 69 with stage I squamous cell lung carcinoma.

The rearrangement uses TRBV2 and TRBJ2-3, with 9 nucleotides matching TRBD2. The CDR3 length is 14 residues. In germline, CDR1 is SNHLY, CDR2 FYNNEI. CDR3 in DNA: TGTGCTAGCGGTGCGACTAGCGGAACAGATACGCAGTATTTT. Its translation: CASGATSGTDTQYF.

The DNA of the CDR3 is TGTGCCAGCCGCAGCTCTGGGGCCAACGTCCTGACTTTC. Residues: CASRSSGANVLTF. The chain links TRBV7-9 to TRBJ2-6; no firm D call. The CDR3 covers 13 residues. Looked up from germline, CDR1 is SEHNR and CDR2 is FQNEAQ (reference sequence). Between the trimmed V and J ends, which lost 8 bases and 0 bases, there was a span of 5 bases.

V gene TRBV2 combines with J gene TRBJ1-1; D call uncertain. The CDR3 length is 14 residues. V shed 3 bases and J shed 1 base, with 9 bases lying between them. Germline lookup yields CDR1 SNHLY and CDR2 FYNNEI. CDR3 protein: CASSDRFKNTEAFF. CDR3 DNA: TGTGCCAGCAGTGACAGATTCAAGAACACTGAAGCTTTCTTT.

In the case of this clone: Other DNA sequences within the sample encode an identical CDR3. V is TRBV5-1 and J is TRBJ2-5; D call uncertain. This CDR3 has 12 amino acids. Germline CDR1 SGHRS, CDR2 YFSETQ. V shed 0 bases and J shed 4 bases, with 4 bases lying between them. This CDR3 reads CASSLGRETQYF. The CDR3, as DNA: TGCGCCAGCAGCTTGGGGCGAGAGACCCAGTACTTC.

This rearrangement joins TRBV4-2 to TRBJ2-3; TRBD2 might be the D (6 bases). There are 12 residues in the CDR3. Trimming took off 0 bases at V and 9 bases at J, with 7 bases between the two ends. The germline V gene encodes CDR1 LGHNA and CDR2 YNFKEQ. The CDR3 sequence: CASSQERGTQYF. CDR3 bases: TGTGCCAGCAGCCAAGAGCGGGGAACGCAGTATTTT.

V usage is TRBV7-2 and J usage is TRBJ1-2; D unresolved. The CDR3 has 15 amino acids. CDR1 is SGHTA, CDR2 FQGNSA, per germline. V lost 1 base and J 0 bases, leaving 9 bases between the germline ends. CDR3 DNA: TGTGCCAGCAGCTTAGGACCCATAGCTAACTATGGCTACACCTTC. Amino acid sequence: CASSLGPIANYGYTF.

The rearrangement uses TRBV12-5 and TRBJ2-3, with 8 nucleotides matching TRBD1. The germline gives CDR1 LGHNT, CDR2 FRNRAP. Trimming cost V 2 bases and J 9 bases; bases outside gene matches: 13. The CDR3 consists of 16 residues. CDR3 region: CASGLLFGTGRGTQYF. CDR3 nucleotides: TGTGCTAGTGGTTTGTTATTCGGGACAGGAAGGGGAACGCAGTATTTT.

The V call is TRBV6-1, the J call TRBJ1-1, with D hard to call. The CDR3 sequence is 13 residues long. Trimming took off 0 bases at V and 10 bases at J, with 12 bases between the two ends. The germline V gene has CDR1 MNHNS and CDR2 SASEGT. This CDR3 is CASSEARSISAFF. The DNA of the CDR3 is TGTGCCAGCAGTGAAGCGCGTAGCATTTCAGCTTTCTTT.

This chain connects TRBV15 to TRBJ2-2, with 11 bases aligning to TRBD2. The V segment lost 6 bases and the J segment 6 bases; nucleotides outside the gene matches: 3. The CDR3 contains 14 residues. CDR1 is LNHNV, CDR2 YYDKDF, per germline (reference sequence). The CDR3 reads CATSLGLAAGELFF. The CDR3 bases are TGTGCCACCAGTTTGGGACTAGCGGCCGGGGAGCTGTTTTTT. The full variable domain, its missing parts supplied by reference TRBV15 and TRBJ2-2, is DAMVIQNPRYQVTQFGKPVTLSCSQTLNHNVMYWYQQKSSQAPKLLFHYYDKDFNNEADTPDNFQSRRPNTSFCFLDIRSPGLGDTAMYLCATSLGLAAGELFFGEGSRLTVL.

This chain connects TRBV6-5 to TRBJ1-1; 12 nucleotides line up with TRBD1. Looked up from germline, CDR1 is MNHEY and CDR2 is SVGAGI. The CDR3 length is 14 residues. V gave up 10 bases and J gave up 5 bases; unmatched junction bases: 8. CDR3 nucleotides: TGTGCCACCCTAGGGACAGGGGGCCGAACTGAAGCTTTCTTT. It specifies CATLGTGGRTEAFF.

The chain recombines TRBV10-2 with TRBJ1-1; D uncertain. V dropped 3 bases and J dropped 2 bases, with 7 bases sitting between them. The V gene's germline CDR1 is WSHSY and CDR2 SAAADI. This CDR3 is 13 amino acids long. For the CDR3, the DNA is TGCGCCAGCAGTGAACAGAGTAACACTGAAGCTTTCTTT. Translation: CASSEQSNTEAFF.

The chain is built from TRBV9 and TRBJ1-1; the D is unclear. Trimming took off 4 bases at V and 1 base at J, with 14 bases between the two ends. The CDR3 consists of 15 residues. The germline V gene encodes CDR1 SGDLS and CDR2 YYNGEE. The CDR3 DNA sequence: TGTGCCAGCAGCCCCCAGACATACTCGAACACTGAAGCTTTCTTT. This encodes CASSPQTYSNTEAFF.

The V and J genes are TRBV5-6 and TRBJ1-4; 9 nucleotides line up with TRBD1. Trimming at V came to 0 bases and at J to 10 bases, leaving 10 bases not matched to a gene. Germline V CDR1 and CDR2: SGHDT, YYEEEE. The CDR3 loop spans 16 amino acids. The CDR3, as DNA: TGTGCCAGCAGCTTGGGATATTCGGGACAGGGTGTAAAACTGTTTTTT. Translating gives CASSLGYSGQGVKLFF.

The sample holds one count of this clone. The chain carries TRBV19 and TRBJ2-4; 7 nucleotides line up with TRBD1. Losses at the gene ends were 5 bases for V and 6 bases for J; bases not matched to a gene: 4. CDR3 size: 13 residues. CDR1 and CDR2 from the germline V gene are LNHDA and SQIVND (reference sequence). CDR3: CASSGTVINIQYF. CDR3 in DNA: TGTGCCAGTAGTGGGACAGTCATAAACATTCAGTACTTC.

The gene calls are TRBV29-1 and TRBJ2-2; a possible D gene is TRBD1 (6 bases). The CDR3 spans 16 residues. The V end lost 6 bases, the J end lost 2 bases, and 19 bases lay between the germline ends. CDR1 SQVTM and CDR2 ANQGSEA come from the germline V gene. CDR3 nucleotide sequence: TGCAGCGTCAGACAGGACCACCTCAAAAACACCGGGGAGCTGTTTTTT. Protein sequence: CSVRQDHLKNTGELFF.

This chain links TRBV5-6 with TRBJ1-5; D may be TRBD1 (5 bases). CDR1 and CDR2 from the germline V gene are SGHDT and YYEEEE. This CDR3 spans 17 amino acids. V was clipped by 4 bases and J by 0 bases, with 17 bases between them. The CDR3 protein is CASSRKGSGNSNQPQHF. The CDR3 DNA sequence: TGTGCCAGCAGCCGCAAGGGTTCAGGGAATAGCAATCAGCCCCAGCATTTT. The full variable domain, rest sourced from reference TRBV5-6 and TRBJ1-5, is DAGVTQSPTHLIKTRGQQVTLRCSPKSGHDTVSWYQQALGQGPQFIFQYYEEEERQRGNFPDRFSGHQFPNYSSELNVNALLLGDSALYLCASSRKGSGNSNQPQHFGDGTRLSIL.

J is TRBJ1-2 and V is TRBV11-2; no firm D call. V lost 5 bases and J 6 bases, leaving 10 bases between the germline ends. The CDR3 length is 12 residues. Germline V gene lookup returns CDR1 SGHAT and CDR2 FQNNGV. CDR3 sequence reads: CASSPYTDGYTF. CDR3 sequence (DNA): TGTGCCAGCAGCCCTTACACCGATGGCTACACCTTC.

The rearrangement joins TRBV18 to TRBJ2-5, with TRBD1 matching 8 bases. The CDR3 is 21 residues long. Looked up from germline, CDR1 is KGHSH and CDR2 is LQKENI. The trim removed 4 bases at V and 9 bases at J, leaving 31 bases unmatched. The CDR3 sequence: CASSLQPGQDVVYPRLGAQYF. CDR3 DNA: TGTGCCAGCTCACTCCAACCGGGACAGGACGTCGTTTATCCAAGATTGGGGGCCCAGTACTTC.

The chain recombines TRBV5-1 with TRBJ1-2; D remains unclear. The V and J ends lost 0 bases and 7 bases respectively, with 10 bases between them. Germline CDR1 and CDR2: SGHRS and YFSETQ. The CDR3 totals 13 residues. The CDR3 region is CASSLAARSGYTF. Written as DNA, the CDR3 is TGCGCCAGCAGCTTGGCGGCCAGAAGTGGCTACACCTTC.

V and J are TRBV5-1 and TRBJ1-1, with D hard to call. The CDR3 loop spans 15 amino acids. Germline assignment: CDR1 SGHRS and CDR2 YFSETQ. Trimming removed 4 bases from V and 4 bases from J, with 17 bases in between. CDR3: CASSAGNTGGTEAFF. In DNA, the CDR3 is TGCGCCAGCAGCGCCGGTAACACGGGTGGCACTGAAGCTTTCTTT.

The chain has TRBV5-1 and TRBJ1-3; D might be TRBD1 (5 bases). Germline CDR1 is SGHRS and CDR2 is YFSETQ. Deletions cut 6 bases from V and 0 bases from J, with 10 bases between. The CDR3 is made up of 14 amino acids. CDR3 bases: TGCGCCAGCATGGAGGGGAGCTCTGGAAACACCATATATTTT. Translation gives CASMEGSSGNTIYF.

This clone was observed a single time. This chain connects TRBV5-4 to TRBJ1-6; D unresolved. Trimming removed 3 bases at V and 10 bases at J, with 11 bases between. Germline CDR1 SGHNT, CDR2 YYREEE (reference sequence). CDR3 size: 13 residues. CDR3 loop: CASSSEGPSPLHF. The CDR3 nucleotides are TGTGCCAGCAGCTCAGAAGGACCCTCACCCCTCCACTTT.